This TCR beta chain was sequenced in a study of CD8 T cells in ankylosing spondylitis. Whole-study findings and limits: With a CD8+ phenotype, disease-linked clones were relatively rare in peripheral blood. Significantly higher representation of disease-linked clones was reported for matched ankylosing spondylitis synovial fluid. Within ankylosing spondylitis blood, a TCR beta motif made up of under 10 highly homologous variants appeared to be characteristic.

Generation of TCR beta libraries employed quantitative 5'-RACE incorporating molecular barcodes. TCRdb analysed the 5' RACE reads with MiXCR anew, one entry per CDR3 protein. The profile shows roughly 180,000 distinct CDR3 sequences, roughly 13% of them singletons. This clonotype came up many times. Its specificity is unknown. The germline V gene encodes CDR1 GTSNPN and CDR2 SVGIG (reference sequence). Trimming took off 2 bases at V and 4 bases at J, with 15 bases between the two ends. There are 15 residues in the CDR3. Sequences were obtained from blood, either unsorted or a sorted T cell fraction (not recorded which). The TCR was taken from a female donor with ankylosing spondylitis or in good health (not recorded which). The V gene is TRBV30, the J gene TRBJ1-5; no reliable D call. CDR3 coding DNA: TGTGCCTGGAGTCCCCTTCCGGGAGGGAATCAGCCCCAGCATTTT. The encoded protein is CAWSPLPGGNQPQHF.